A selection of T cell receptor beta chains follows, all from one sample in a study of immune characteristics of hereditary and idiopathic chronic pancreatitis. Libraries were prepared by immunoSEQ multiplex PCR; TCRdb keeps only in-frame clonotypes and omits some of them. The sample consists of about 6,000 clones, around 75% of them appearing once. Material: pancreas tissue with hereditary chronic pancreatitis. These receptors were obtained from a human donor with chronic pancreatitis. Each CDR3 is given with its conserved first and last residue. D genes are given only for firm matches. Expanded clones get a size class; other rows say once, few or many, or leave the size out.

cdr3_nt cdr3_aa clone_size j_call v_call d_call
TGTGCCAGCTCAGTCTCCTCCGCAATGAACACTGAAGCTTTCTTT CASSVSSAMNTEAFF . TRBJ1-1 TRBV18 .
TGTGCCAGCAGCCGGCAAGCTAACTATGGCTACACCTTC CASSRQANYGYTF . TRBJ1-2 TRBV7-8 .
TGTGCCAGCAGCAAAGGGGGACGGTCTGCAACTAATGAAAAACTGTTTTTT CASSKGGRSATNEKLFF . TRBJ1-4 TRBV21-1 .
TGTGCCACCAGCGGGGGGGCCAGGGGGGACACTGAAGCTTTCTTT CATSGGARGDTEAFF . TRBJ1-1 TRBV24-1 TRBD1
TGTGCCAGCAGTTTCGGGGGGCGCACCGGGGAGCTGTTTTTT CASSFGGRTGELFF . TRBJ2-2 TRBV25-1 .
TGTGCCAGCAGCCAAGACCTAGCGGGGGGGCGAGAGCAGTTCTTC CASSQDLAGGREQFF . TRBJ2-1 TRBV3-1/TRBV3-2 TRBD2
TGTGCCAGCAGTGAAACGCACATCCGTTACGAGCAGTACTTC CASSETHIRYEQYF . TRBJ2-7 TRBV6-1 .
TGTGCCAGCAGCTCCCTGGACAGGTTAGGCTACACCTTC CASSSLDRLGYTF . TRBJ1-2 TRBV5-6 TRBD1
TGTGCCAGCAGCTTAGGACAGGGAAATGAGCAGTTCTTC CASSLGQGNEQFF few TRBJ2-1 TRBV7-6 TRBD1
TGTGCCAGCAGCTTAACGACAGGGGACAAAGCTTTCTTT CASSLTTGDKAFF few TRBJ1-1 TRBV11-3 TRBD1
TGTGCCAGCAGTCCAGGTCTTTCACCCCTCCACTTT CASSPGLSPLHF once TRBJ1-6 TRBV12-3/TRBV12-4 .
TGTGCCAGCAGTCAGACAGGGGTTGGTGAGCAGTTCTTC CASSQTGVGEQFF once TRBJ2-1 TRBV2 TRBD1
TGTGCCAGCAGCTCGCCCATAGCGGGGGGTCGGTACAATGAGCAGTTCTTC CASSSPIAGGRYNEQFF . TRBJ2-1 TRBV5-4 TRBD2
TGTGCCAGCAGCTTGGGGTGGGACCTAAGCTCTGGGGCCAACGTCCTGACTTTC CASSLGWDLSSGANVLTF . TRBJ2-6 TRBV5-8 .
TGTGCCACCAGTGACCTTTACAATGAGCAGTTCTTC CATSDLYNEQFF . TRBJ2-1 TRBV24-1 .
TGTGCCAGCAGCCGGGACAGGATGGTCCACGAGCAGTACTTC CASSRDRMVHEQYF . TRBJ2-7 TRBV6-5 TRBD1
TGTGCCAGCAGTTACTCGAGAGGGCCCCATGGCTACACCTTC CASSYSRGPHGYTF . TRBJ1-2 TRBV6-5 .
TGTGCCAGCAGCGGGCTTTCCCGGAGTACAGATACGCAGTATTTT CASSGLSRSTDTQYF . TRBJ2-3 TRBV6-5 .
TGTGCCAGCAGTTACTCGAGGGACGGACAAGAGACCCAGTACTTC CASSYSRDGQETQYF . TRBJ2-5 TRBV6-5 .
TGTGCCAGTAGTAGACTAGCGGGGGGGCCGACCTACAATGAGCAGTTCTTC CASSRLAGGPTYNEQFF . TRBJ2-1 TRBV19 TRBD2
TGTGCCAGCAGTTACTCGGATCGGGGCTGGGAGCAGTACTTC CASSYSDRGWEQYF . TRBJ2-7 TRBV6-5 .
TGTGCCAGTGGCAACACTGAAGCTTTCTTT CASGNTEAFF few TRBJ1-1 TRBV2 .
TGTGCCAGCAGCGTCGGAGGGGAGGGGATCACTGAAGCTTTCTTT CASSVGGEGITEAFF . TRBJ1-1 TRBV9 .
TGTGCCAGCAGTTACAACAGAGGCCTCCATGGCTACACCTTC CASSYNRGLHGYTF . TRBJ1-2 TRBV6-5 .
TGTGCCAGCAGTCACGGGACAGGGGCATCCTACAATGAGCAGTTCTTC CASSHGTGASYNEQFF . TRBJ2-1 TRBV7-9 TRBD1
TGTGCCACCAGTGATTCCTCTCCTTTGGACCGAGTAGATACGCAGTATTTT CATSDSSPLDRVDTQYF . TRBJ2-3 TRBV24-1 .
TGCAGCGTTGAAATTTACAATGAGCAGTTCTTC CSVEIYNEQFF . TRBJ2-1 TRBV29-1 .
TGTGCCAGCAGGGGGGGAGAGACCCAGTACTTC CASRGGETQYF once TRBJ2-5 TRBV2 .
TGTGCCAGCAGCTTTCCGGGACTCACCACTGGAAACACCATATATTTT CASSFPGLTTGNTIYF . TRBJ1-3 TRBV7-9 .
TGTGCCAGCAGCTTGAGCTACAATGAGCAGTTCTTC CASSLSYNEQFF . TRBJ2-1 TRBV5-6 .
TGTGCCTGGGGCCAGGTGAACAATGAGCAGTTCTTC CAWGQVNNEQFF . TRBJ2-1 TRBV30 .
TGCGCCAGCAGCTTTCTACCCAGGTTCTCTGGAAACACCATATATTTT CASSFLPRFSGNTIYF . TRBJ1-3 TRBV5-1 .
TGTGCCAGCAGCTTTGCAGGGACGGACACTGAAGCTTTCTTT CASSFAGTDTEAFF once TRBJ1-1 TRBV7-8 .
TGCGCCAGCAGCAAGGGGACTAGCGGGGCTGACACAGATACGCAGTATTTT CASSKGTSGADTDTQYF . TRBJ2-3 TRBV5-1 TRBD2
TGTGCCAGTCGAGGAGGGAGTTCACCCCTCCACTTT CASRGGSSPLHF . TRBJ1-6 TRBV6-5 .
TGTGCCAGCAGCCAATGGGGAGAGACCCAGTACTTC CASSQWGETQYF few TRBJ2-5 TRBV4-2 .
TGTGCCAGCAGCCAATACCTGGGACAGGGAGAAAACATTCAGTACTTC CASSQYLGQGENIQYF . TRBJ2-4 TRBV14 TRBD1
TGTGCCAGTAAGGGGGGGAGTGGGTATAGCGCCGGGGAGCTGTTTTTT CASKGGSGYSAGELFF once TRBJ2-2 TRBV19 .